This T cell receptor beta chain was sequenced during a study of shared clonotypes between healthy human individuals (TCRdb year 2020). About the study as a whole: Two women and a few men aged 18 to 49 years were included in the cohort. For each donor, CD4 naive and CD4 memory were each given three plates, CD8 naive was given two plates, and CD8 memory was given one plate. To estimate repertoire size and how much clonotype sharing occurs between individuals, the study deeply sequenced the blood TCR repertoires of 5 or 6 healthy adults. Libraries were prepared and TCR repertoires were sequenced by different laboratories using diverse techniques, in order to increase sequencing depth and limit assay-specific biases. Each donor's leukapheresis produced roughly between roughly 0.94 and 9.5 billion PBMCs.

Using the deep immunoSEQ assay, TCR CDR3 regions were amplified from genomic DNA by multiplex PCR. Extracted genomic DNA from each cell subset was distributed evenly across all wells of several immunoSEQ 96-well plates, and each plate was treated as a replicate. Each replicate PCR for sorted subsets received about 180 ng genomic DNA, equal to roughly 30,000 T cell genomes. Purified libraries were quantified with a Qubit 3.0 fluorometer, sized on a Bioanalyzer 2100, and re-quantified with the KAPA Library Quantification kit. Each immunoSEQ 96-well plate was sequenced on its own single-read 150-cycle Illumina NextSeq 550 flow cell. In the source study's methods: Because the immunoSEQ output held only junctional sequences and lacked quality scores, the filtering could not match the filtering applied to full-length reads. To assign V/J genes and CDR3, sequences were annotated against IMGT germline references using PyIR, a Python wrapper for IgBLAST v1.9. Reads with weak V/J assignments (E-value above 1e-6), missing CDR3, stop codons, out-of-frame junctions, or ambiguous translated residues were removed. V3J clonotypes were defined by identical inferred V gene, J gene, and CDR3 amino acid sequence. The percentage overlap between two repertoires was calculated by dividing the number of shared unique clonotypes by the size of the smaller repertoire. Richness of each repertoire was evaluated using RTK rarefaction, the Chao1 estimator, and Recon v2.1 estimates of unobserved clonotypes. For all TCRbeta clonotypes obtained by the gDNA method from a few donors, generation probabilities were computed with OLGA. What TCRdb holds here is the immuneACCESS table cut down to in-frame rearrangements. Part of the clones is not present; checked against another copy, under half of the missing clones reflect an unresolved V gene, and the others are unexplained. The D gene and trimming were derived from the DNA, and the V and J assignments and clone size from that table. The sample profile shows some 2,500,000 clones; approximately 93% of them were found once. The ten top clones hold about 0.39% of the sample.

Regarding this clone: This receptor's antigen is unknown. No per-base quality is available; no much larger clone lies one base away.

The research as a whole found: Only blood was sampled, and tissue TCR repertoires likely differ from those in blood. Pairwise subsampling led to the expectation that sequencing depth would affect the degree of clonotype sharing among donors. Estimated clonotype richness was generally larger for naive than for memory subsets. Even with the large sequencing depth, rarefaction of the sorted-subset datasets indicated that sequencing was incomplete. Compared with non-shared clonotypes, the clonotypes found in all four sorted-subset donors had higher generation probabilities. The genetic and exposure-history diversity represented was limited by the small number of donors. Sharing across a few donors was observed for around 5% of naive CD4, less than 4% of naive CD8, roughly 2.4% of memory CD4, and about 0.4% of memory CD8 clonotypes.

The donors were healthy, HIV-negative adults who had no recently reported acute infections or vaccinations. Every donor was a Caucasian adult living in Nashville, Tennessee, USA. Magnetic negative selection was used to enrich CD4+ T cells, after which naive cells were positively selected on CD45RA and the negative fraction became the memory subset. Blood was obtained by leukapheresis, after which PBMCs were separated by Ficoll-Histopaque density gradient centrifugation and cryopreserved in liquid nitrogen vapor phase. Analytical flow cytometry was used to check the purity and quantity of every magnetically sorted T cell population. From each sorted fraction, genomic DNA was isolated and quantified by UV absorbance on a Nanodrop 2000c. The origin of this receptor is a young man in good health. Some clones in this sample may be carry-over from other donors' samples. Sequencing was performed on naive CD4+ T cells from PBMCs. The label giving this sample's cell subset or site can be read as: CD45RA+ positively selected.

The DNA sequence is as follows: TGTGCCAGCAGTGAAGCTCGGGTCTCTAACTATGGCTACACCTTC. The resulting protein is CASSEARVSNYGYTF. This chain is built from TRBV2 and TRBJ1-2; the D gene identity is not certain. CDR1 SNHLY and CDR2 FYNNEI were looked up in the germline V gene. The junction shows trimming of 0 bases on V and 0 bases on J, plus 8 bases between the germline ends. The CDR3 spans 15 residues, from the cysteine through the phenylalanine. Here the CDR3 DNA is all that survives: 45 bases in frame from base 1.